This T cell receptor beta chain was documented in a study of cytomegalovirus exposure and HLA in healthy donors. Of note for this clone: Its antigen is not identified.

PCR involved 60 Vbeta and 13 Jbeta primers. Only in-frame clones appear in the TCRdb table, and some are missing; sequencing was by immunoSEQ multiplex PCR. The sample includes approximately 160,000 clones, roughly four fifths of them seen just once. Study findings and constraints: Most subjects' HLA-A and HLA-B alleles were reportedly predicted from TCR beta sequences. Some TCR beta chains (roughly 160 of them) were listed as cytomegalovirus-associated. In a later analysis, TCR beta V- and J-gene trimming was associated with a missense DCLRE1C variant.

The CDR3 is made up of 14 amino acids. Germline assignment: CDR1 MNHEY and CDR2 SVGAGI. The J segment lost 10 bases and the V segment lost 6 bases, leaving 8 bases of the junction unmatched. This clonotype was obtained from a man in his forties in good health and CMV-seronegative. Material for sequencing was PBMCs. The V and J genes are TRBV6-5 and TRBJ2-1; 11 bases line up with TRBD1. DNA of the CDR3: TGTGCCAGCAGCCGCGGACAGGGGGCCTACGAGCAGTTCTTC. Translation gives CASSRGQGAYEQFF.